This is a list of T cell receptor beta chains from one sample in a study of B cell selection in AIRE deficiency. Libraries were prepared by immunoSEQ multiplex PCR; TCRdb keeps only in-frame clonotypes and omits some of them. The sample has around 24,000 clones; roughly 96% are singletons. The sample comprised CD4+CD127+ conventional T cells sorted from PBMCs. These receptors were obtained from a human donor in good health. The CDR3 runs from the conserved cysteine through the conserved F or W. D genes are given only for firm matches. The size entry is marked missing in some rows and otherwise reads once, few, many or a size class.

d_call	v_call	clone_size	j_call	cdr3_aa	cdr3_nt
TRBD2	TRBV27	.	TRBJ2-7	CASSPSGVLPYYEQYF	TGTGCCAGCAGTCCTAGCGGGGTCCTCCCCTATTACGAGCAGTACTTC
.	TRBV9	.	TRBJ1-2	CASSAGQTNYGYTF	TGTGCCAGCAGCGCTGGACAGACTAACTATGGCTACACCTTC
TRBD2	TRBV2	.	TRBJ2-1	CASRLLAGLEYNEQFF	TGTGCCAGCAGGTTACTAGCGGGGCTAGAATACAATGAGCAGTTCTTC
.	TRBV5-1	.	TRBJ2-7	CASSFQGGFSYEQYF	TGCGCCAGCAGCTTCCAGGGGGGATTCTCCTACGAGCAGTACTTC
.	TRBV19	.	TRBJ1-1	CASSILGLNTEAFF	TGTGCCAGTAGTATTTTGGGGTTGAACACTGAAGCTTTCTTT
TRBD2	TRBV25-1	.	TRBJ2-5	CASSASLAGGPESETQYF	TGTGCCAGCAGTGCGAGCCTAGCGGGGGGGCCGGAGTCCGAGACCCAGTACTTC
.	TRBV20-1	.	TRBJ2-5	CSADLQETQYF	TGCAGTGCCGACTTGCAAGAGACCCAGTACTTC
TRBD1	TRBV11-3	once	TRBJ2-7	CASSPGLGQGGTGEQYF	TGTGCCAGCAGCCCTGGGCTAGGACAGGGGGGAACTGGCGAGCAGTACTTC
.	TRBV5-1	.	TRBJ2-7	CASSLVLGWEQYF	TGCGCCAGCAGCTTGGTTCTGGGTTGGGAGCAGTACTTC
.	TRBV5-1	.	TRBJ1-2	CASSATGYYGYTF	TGCGCCAGCAGCGCGACAGGTTACTATGGCTACACCTTC
.	TRBV5-1	.	TRBJ1-1	CASRPGHMNTEAFF	TGCGCCAGCAGGCCGGGACATATGAACACTGAAGCTTTCTTT
.	TRBV25-1	once	TRBJ1-2	CASSKGIGYTF	TGTGCCAGCAGTAAGGGGATTGGCTACACCTTC
.	TRBV5-1	.	TRBJ1-2	CASSLDSRGYGYTF	TGCGCCAGCAGCTTGGATAGCAGGGGCTATGGCTACACCTTC
.	TRBV19	.	TRBJ2-3	CASTPQSYFGDTQYF	TGTGCCAGTACCCCCCAGTCCTATTTTGGGGATACGCAGTATTTT
TRBD1	TRBV7-8	.	TRBJ2-2	CASSLLGQGARTGELFF	TGTGCCAGCAGCCTCCTGGGACAGGGGGCGCGTACCGGGGAGCTGTTTTTT
.	TRBV10-3	.	TRBJ2-1	CAISELNEQFF	TGTGCCATCAGTGAGTTAAATGAGCAGTTCTTC
.	TRBV29-1	.	TRBJ1-1	CSVEGKRNTEAFF	TGCAGCGTTGAAGGCAAGAGGAACACTGAAGCTTTCTTT
.	TRBV19	once	TRBJ1-1	CASFRALNTEAFF	TGTGCCAGTTTCCGAGCCTTGAACACTGAAGCTTTCTTT
TRBD1	TRBV7-2	.	TRBJ1-2	CASSFPGTGVWGYTF	TGTGCCAGCAGTTTCCCCGGGACAGGGGTGTGGGGCTACACCTTC
.	TRBV2	.	TRBJ2-5	CASRDETGKETQYF	TGTGCCAGCAGGGATGAAACAGGGAAAGAGACCCAGTACTTC
TRBD1	TRBV28	.	TRBJ2-7	CASRRPGQEYYEQYF	TGTGCCAGCAGACGCCCGGGACAGGAGTACTACGAGCAGTACTTC
.	TRBV5-1	once	TRBJ2-7	CASSLGSSYEQYF	TGCGCCAGCAGCTTGGGCAGCTCCTACGAGCAGTACTTC
TRBD1	TRBV30	once	TRBJ1-4	CAWSAGTENEKLFF	TGTGCCTGGTCGGCCGGGACAGAGAATGAAAAACTGTTTTTT
.	TRBV6-1	.	TRBJ1-1	CASSEALGSDMNTEAFF	TGTGCCAGCAGTGAAGCGCTGGGGTCAGACATGAACACTGAAGCTTTCTTT
.	TRBV19	.	TRBJ1-5	CASSRSGEAGGYQPQHF	TGTGCCAGTAGTCGGTCGGGGGAGGCTGGGGGATATCAGCCCCAGCATTTT
.	TRBV19	.	TRBJ1-5	CASGGYVRQPQHF	TGTGCCTCGGGGGGGTACGTTCGTCAGCCCCAGCATTTT
.	TRBV9	.	TRBJ2-1	CASSVGGLTYNEQFF	TGTGCCAGCAGCGTAGGGGGATTGACCTACAATGAGCAGTTCTTC
.	TRBV5-8	.	TRBJ1-5	CASSLETLSSNQPQHF	TGTGCCAGCAGCTTGGAGACCCTTAGTAGCAATCAGCCCCAGCATTTT
.	TRBV10-3	.	TRBJ2-2	CATGDTTGTGELFF	TGTGCCACCGGGGACACCACAGGCACCGGGGAGCTGTTTTTT
TRBD1	TRBV5-1	.	TRBJ1-1	CASSPQGDTEAFF	TGCGCCAGCAGCCCACAGGGGGACACTGAAGCTTTCTTT
.	TRBV6-5	.	TRBJ1-2	CASSVGFSYGYTF	TGTGCCAGCAGTGTAGGCTTCAGCTATGGCTACACCTTC
TRBD1	TRBV18	once	TRBJ2-3	CASSETGLIADTQYF	TGTGCCAGCTCAGAGACAGGGTTAATCGCAGATACGCAGTATTTT
TRBD1	TRBV11-2	.	TRBJ2-7	CASSFTGGKGTYEQYF	TGTGCCAGCAGCTTTACAGGGGGCAAAGGGACCTACGAGCAGTACTTC
.	TRBV28	.	TRBJ2-7	CASSPPGGTYEQYF	TGTGCCAGCAGCCCGCCTGGGGGGACCTACGAGCAGTACTTC
.	TRBV5-1	.	TRBJ1-6	CASSSGQTYNSPLHF	TGCGCCAGCAGCTCAGGGCAAACTTATAATTCACCCCTCCACTTT
TRBD1	TRBV12-5	.	TRBJ2-5	CASGSGQTQETQYF	TGTGCTAGTGGTTCGGGACAGACCCAAGAGACCCAGTACTTC
.	TRBV6-5	.	TRBJ2-7	CASSYSQGRYEQYF	TGTGCCAGCAGTTACTCTCAGGGTAGGTACGAGCAGTACTTC